These 27 T cell receptor beta chains were all obtained from the same sample, sequenced in a study of OX40 agonist ivuxolimab in advanced cancers. Only in-frame clones appear in the TCRdb table, and some are missing; sequencing was by immunoSEQ multiplex PCR. Found here are tens of thousands of clones, roughly nine tenths of them singletons; the top ten hold 2.6%. This sample comprised CD4+ or CD8+ T cells sorted from blood, obtained in a trial of the OX40 agonist ivuxolimab. These receptors were obtained from an adult with an advanced solid tumor such as melanoma, head and neck, liver or kidney cancer.

In regard to this clone: Other nucleotide sequences in the sample specify the same CDR3. The CDR3 sequence: CAISDQGETQYF. As DNA, the CDR3 is TGTGCCATCAGTGACCAGGGGGAGACCCAGTACTTC. J is TRBJ2-5 and V is TRBV10-3, with D perhaps matching TRBD1 (6 bases). Trimming cost V 3 bases and J 5 bases, with 7 bases left between them. Germline V lookup: CDR1 ENHRY, CDR2 SYGVKD. CDR3 size: 12 residues.

The chain has TRBV10-1 and TRBJ2-7; D gene unclear. V was shortened by 0 bases and J by 6 bases, with 12 bases between the two germline ends. Germline V gene sequence: CDR1 WNHNN, CDR2 SYGVQD (reference sequence). CDR3 length: 14 residues. The CDR3 loop is CASSESTYRSEQYF. The CDR3 region has the DNA TGCGCCAGCAGTGAGTCAACCTACCGGTCCGAGCAGTACTTC.

Notes on this clone: Additional DNA sequences in this sample encode the identical CDR3. This rearrangement joins TRBV5-1 to TRBJ1-1; D unresolved. This CDR3 has 13 amino acids. V shed 5 bases and J shed 0 bases, with 8 bases lying between them. The germline gives CDR1 SGHRS, CDR2 YFSETQ. The CDR3 sequence: CASSLEMNTEAFF. The CDR3 bases are TGCGCCAGCAGTCTCGAGATGAACACTGAAGCTTTCTTT.

This chain uses TRBV18 with TRBJ2-6; no clear D gene. Germline V gene sequence: CDR1 KGHSH, CDR2 LQKENI. V was clipped by 2 bases and J by 0 bases, with 8 bases between them. The CDR3 sequence is 16 residues long. The CDR3 loop reads CASSPDLNSGANVLTF. The CDR3 DNA follows: TGTGCCAGCTCACCAGACTTAAACTCTGGGGCCAACGTCCTGACTTTC.

This clone was detected only once. V usage is TRBV5-4 and J usage is TRBJ2-1; 9 bases are a match to TRBD2. Unmatched junction bases numbered 4, after V lost 0 bases and J lost 6 bases. Germline CDR1 reads SGHNT; CDR2 reads YYREEE (reference sequence). The CDR3 contains 15 residues. The CDR3 coding sequence is TGTGCCAGCAGCTTGGACGGCGGGAGGGCCAATGAGCAGTTCTTC. Protein: CASSLDGGRANEQFF.

This chain uses TRBV4-1 with TRBJ2-1; unclear D gene. This CDR3 region has 15 residues. The germline CDR1 and CDR2 sequences are MGHRA and YSYEKL. Trimming removed 0 bases from V and 3 bases from J, with 9 bases in between. CDR3 bases: TGCGCCAGCAGCCAAGAGGCGGTTTTCTACAATGAGCAGTTCTTC. It encodes CASSQEAVFYNEQFF.

J is TRBJ2-2 and V is TRBV7-3; no firm D call. From germline, CDR1 is SGHTA and CDR2 FQGTGA. With 1 base removed from V and 9 bases from J, the gap between germline ends came to 15 bases. The CDR3 sequence is 15 residues long. The CDR3 loop is CASSLRSTLSWELFF. The CDR3 DNA is TGTGCCAGCAGCTTAAGGAGTACCTTATCTTGGGAGCTGTTTTTT.

The J gene is TRBJ2-1, the V gene TRBV30, with D tentatively TRBD1 or TRBD2 (5 bases each). The CDR3 loop spans 15 amino acids. CDR1 GTSNPN and CDR2 SVGIG come from the germline V gene (reference sequence). The ends were cut back, 2 bases at V and 0 bases at J, with 11 bases in the middle. This chain's CDR3 is CAWSRGSVSYNEQFF. CDR3 sequence (DNA): TGTGCCTGGAGTAGGGGTAGCGTCTCCTACAATGAGCAGTTCTTC.

The chain links TRBV5-1 to TRBJ2-3, with D hard to call. CDR3 length: 13 amino acids. V lost 8 bases and J lost 0, with 10 bases in between. CDR1 is SGHRS, CDR2 YFSETQ, per germline. This CDR3 is CASMAPSTDTQYF. CDR3 nucleotides: TGCGCCAGTATGGCCCCTAGCACAGATACGCAGTATTTT.

This chain connects TRBV7-8 to TRBJ2-7, with TRBD2 matching over 8 bases. J lost 0 bases, V lost 2 bases, and 3 bases had no gene match. Germline V gives CDR1 SGHVS, CDR2 FQNEAQ. The CDR3 loop spans 15 amino acids. The CDR3 nucleotides read TGTGCCAGCAGCTTAACTAGCGGTACCTCCTACGAGCAGTACTTC. This codes for CASSLTSGTSYEQYF. Based on the CDR3 plus reference TRBV7-8 and TRBJ2-7, the full variable domain is GAGVSQSPRYKVAKRGQDVALRCDPISGHVSLFWYQQALGQGPEFLTYFQNEAQLDKSGLPSDRFFAERPEGSVSTLKIQRTQQEDSAVYLCASSLTSGTSYEQYFGPGTRLTVT.

The chain is built from TRBV10-3 and TRBJ2-7; 9 nucleotides line up with TRBD2. This CDR3 has 16 amino acids. CDR1 and CDR2 from the germline V gene are ENHRY and SYGVKD. With 7 bases clipped from V and 0 bases from J, the junction kept 10 bases outside the gene matches. The CDR3 loop reads CAIKAGGSGSSYEQYF. The CDR3, as DNA: TGTGCCATCAAGGCGGGGGGGAGCGGAAGCTCCTACGAGCAGTACTTC.

This chain links TRBV5-1 with TRBJ2-5; D remains ambiguous. The CDR3 has 13 amino acids. V lost 1 base to trimming and J lost 1 base, with 5 bases between them. The germline V gene has CDR1 SGHRS and CDR2 YFSETQ. DNA of the CDR3: TGCGCCAGCAGCTTGAACAGCCAAGAGACCCAGTACTTC. As protein: CASSLNSQETQYF.

This chain uses TRBV20-1 with TRBJ2-1; D is ambiguous. The CDR3 contains 11 residues. V was pared by 3 bases and J by 15 bases, with 15 bases between. CDR1 is DFQATT and CDR2 is SNEGSKA in the germline V gene (reference sequence). This CDR3 reads CSARARKKRFF. For the CDR3, the DNA is TGCAGTGCTAGGGCCCGGAAGAAACGGTTCTTC.

CDR3 coding DNA: TGTGCCAGTAGGAGGGGGATCGGACTAGCGGGAGGAGATACGCAGTATTTT. Translation: CASRRGIGLAGGDTQYF. The rearrangement links TRBV19 to TRBJ2-3; 14 bases line up with TRBD2. CDR1 is LNHDA and CDR2 is SQIVND in the germline V gene (reference sequence). V gave up 6 bases and J gave up 5 bases; unmatched junction bases: 10. The CDR3 is 17 amino acids.

V usage is TRBV7-8 and J usage is TRBJ2-7, with a weak D call TRBD1 (5 bases). Germline lookup yields CDR1 SGHVS and CDR2 FQNEAQ. V lost 3 bases, J lost 2 bases, and 14 bases lay in between. CDR3 length: 15 residues. CDR3 region: CASSLALTGTYEQYF. In DNA, the CDR3 is TGTGCCAGCAGCTTGGCCCTCACAGGCACCTACGAGCAGTACTTC.

The rearrangement joins TRBV2 to TRBJ2-2; 9 bases match TRBD2. Germline-derived CDR1 and CDR2 are SNHLY and FYNNEI. With V trimmed by 11 bases and J by 6 bases, 10 bases remained unmatched. The CDR3 sequence is 14 residues long. DNA for the CDR3: TGTGCCTCTCATAGCGGGAGTAGCGCCGGGGAGCTGTTTTTT. Amino acid sequence: CASHSGSSAGELFF.

The chain has TRBV27 and TRBJ1-1; possibly TRBD1 for D (6 bases). The CDR3 totals 13 residues. V lost 5 bases and J 2 bases, leaving 9 bases between the germline ends. CDR1 and CDR2 (germline): MNHEY, SMNVEV (reference sequence). CDR3 protein: CASSDRPNTEAFF. CDR3 DNA sequence: TGTGCCAGCAGTGACAGGCCCAACACTGAAGCTTTCTTT.

This clone was counted only a few times. V gene TRBV4-1 combines with J gene TRBJ1-2, with D hard to call. Germline V CDR1 and CDR2: MGHRA, YSYEKL. The CDR3 consists of 15 residues. The V and J ends lost 1 base and 0 bases respectively, with 9 bases between them. The CDR3, as DNA: TGCGCCAGCAGCCAAGTGGTATTAGCTAACTATGGCTACACCTTC. Translated: CASSQVVLANYGYTF.

There are a few counts of this clone. This chain connects TRBV11-2 to TRBJ2-7; TRBD1 is a possible D gene (6 bases). The CDR3 is made up of 15 amino acids. The germline gives CDR1 SGHAT, CDR2 FQNNGV. V lost 1 base and J 6 bases, leaving 16 bases between the germline ends. The CDR3 nucleotides read TGTGCCAGCAGCTTAGGGCAGGGGAGTGGTGGCGAGCAGTACTTC. Translated, it gives CASSLGQGSGGEQYF. Looking up the rest from reference TRBV11-2 and TRBJ2-7 gives the full variable domain: EAGVAQSPRYKIIEKRQSVAFWCNPISGHATLYWYQQILGQGPKLLIQFQNNGVVDDSQLPKDRFSAERLKGVDSTLKIQPAKLEDSAVYLCASSLGQGSGGEQYFGPGTRLTVT.

The V call is TRBV10-3, the J call TRBJ1-1; D is undetermined. The CDR3 sequence is 11 residues long. Germline CDR1 ENHRY, CDR2 SYGVKD. The germline V and J ends were trimmed by 6 bases and 2 bases, with 4 bases remaining between them. The CDR3 bases are TGTGCCATCAGGGAAAACACTGAAGCTTTCTTT. Translation: CAIRENTEAFF.

V gene TRBV19 combines with J gene TRBJ2-2; 7 bases line up with TRBD1. Germline assignment: CDR1 LNHDA and CDR2 SQIVND (reference sequence). V lost 4 bases and J lost 4; bases outside the gene matches: 12. CDR3 length equals 17 residues. CDR3 in DNA: TGTGCCAGTAGTACCCTTACAGGGGCGGAAGGCACCGGGGAGCTGTTTTTT. It is translated as CASSTLTGAEGTGELFF. The variable domain in full, with the rest retrieved from reference TRBV19 and TRBJ2-2, is DGGITQSPKYLFRKEGQNVTLSCEQNLNHDAMYWYRQDPGQGLRLIYYSQIVNDFQKGDIAEGYSVSREKKESFPLTVTSAQKNPTAFYLCASSTLTGAEGTGELFFGEGSRLTVL.

The V gene is TRBV5-4, the J gene TRBJ1-1; D is ambiguous. CDR3 length: 12 residues. V was shortened by 1 base and J by 0 bases, with 1 base between the two germline ends. Per germline, CDR1 SGHNT and CDR2 YYREEE (reference sequence). The CDR3 nucleotides are TGTGCCAGCAGCTTGTTGAACACTGAAGCTTTCTTT. Amino acid sequence: CASSLLNTEAFF.

The genes are TRBV9 and TRBJ2-7; 7 nucleotides agree with TRBD2. The trim removed 4 bases at V and 2 bases at J, leaving 6 bases unmatched. CDR3 length: 14 amino acids. CDR1 is SGDLS and CDR2 is YYNGEE in the germline V gene. CDR3 loop: CASSPWGGAYEQYF. The CDR3 DNA follows: TGTGCCAGCAGCCCCTGGGGGGGTGCCTACGAGCAGTACTTC.

J is TRBJ2-1 and V is TRBV5-1, with a possible D match to TRBD2 (6 bases). The CDR3 has 15 residues. Germline assignment: CDR1 SGHRS and CDR2 YFSETQ. Trimming cost V 6 bases and J 6 bases, with 19 bases left between them. CDR3 DNA sequence: TGCGCCAGCACCCCGGGCGGGATTACGGGCAATGAGCAGTTCTTC. This sequence encodes CASTPGGITGNEQFF.

The chain has TRBV29-1 and TRBJ2-3; D not resolved. Trimming left V 6 bases short and J 6 bases short, with 1 base between. This CDR3 has 8 residues. Germline V gives CDR1 SQVTM, CDR2 ANQGSEA. In DNA, the CDR3 is TGCAGCGTGGATACGCAGTATTTT. It is translated as CSVDTQYF.

CDR3 in amino acids: CASSYGNLRSFGYTF. CDR3 coding DNA: TGTGCCAGCAGTTACGGCAACCTTCGGTCGTTCGGCTACACCTTC. This chain joins TRBV6-5 and TRBJ1-2, with unresolved D. The CDR3 loop spans 15 amino acids. CDR1 and CDR2 (germline): MNHEY, SVGAGI. Deletions cut 2 bases from V and 8 bases from J, with 18 bases between.

The chain carries TRBV18 and TRBJ1-3; D remains ambiguous. V was trimmed by 6 bases and J by 4 bases, leaving 10 bases between them. CDR1 and CDR2 from the germline V gene are KGHSH and LQKENI. This CDR3 region has 13 residues. For the CDR3, the DNA is TGTGCCAGCTCTGGATCCTCCGGAAACACCATATATTTT. It yields the protein CASSGSSGNTIYF.